The next 8 T cell receptor beta chains were all read from a single sample in a study of blood T cell repertoires in COVID-19. The protocol was immunoSEQ multiplex PCR, while the TCRdb copy is restricted to in-frame clones and leaves out a portion. The profile shows 100,000 to 120,000 clones, around 84% of them singletons. The sample comprised peripheral blood. The receptors come from a woman aged 40-49 years with acute or convalescent COVID-19.

This chain joins TRBV4-1 and TRBJ2-7; 13 bases map to TRBD2. Trimming cost V 0 bases and J 2 bases; bases outside gene matches: 10. This CDR3 contains 19 residues. Germline lookup yields CDR1 MGHRA and CDR2 YSYEKL. CDR3 sequence: CASSQDSGPGTSGTYEQYF. In nucleotides, the CDR3 is TGCGCCAGCAGCCAAGATAGCGGTCCCGGGACTAGCGGGACCTACGAGCAGTACTTC.

This chain connects TRBV2 to TRBJ2-3, with D unresolved. V was cut by 4 bases and J by 9 bases, with 8 bases left in between. Germline assignment: CDR1 SNHLY and CDR2 FYNNEI. This CDR3 region has 11 residues. For the CDR3, the DNA is TGTGCCAGCAGTGCCATTGCGACGCAGTATTTT. Translated: CASSAIATQYF. Full variable domain (rest looked up from reference TRBV2 and TRBJ2-3): EPEVTQTPSHQVTQMGQEVILRCVPISNHLYFYWYRQILGQKVEFLVSFYNNEISEKSEIFDDQFSVERPDGSNFTLKIRSTKLEDSAMYFCASSAIATQYFGPGTRLTVL.

The chain links TRBV2 to TRBJ2-7, with 10 nucleotides matching TRBD1. CDR1 is SNHLY, CDR2 FYNNEI, per germline. Unmatched junction bases numbered 7, after V lost 4 bases and J lost 7 bases. This CDR3 comprises 14 residues. The CDR3 nucleotides read TGTGCCAGCAGTGCCGGGACAGGGGATAGAGAGCAGTACTTC. Translating it yields CASSAGTGDREQYF.

The J gene is TRBJ1-2, the V gene TRBV5-1, with 12 bases aligning to TRBD1. CDR1 SGHRS and CDR2 YFSETQ come from the germline V gene. The CDR3 has 15 amino acids. The J segment lost 8 bases and the V segment lost 4 bases, leaving 9 bases of the junction unmatched. CDR3 protein: CASSPRGTGGWGYTF. DNA for the CDR3: TGCGCCAGCAGCCCCCGAGGGACAGGGGGCTGGGGCTACACCTTC.

The chain carries TRBV27 and TRBJ2-2; no definite D call. The CDR3 is 14 amino acids. The germline V gene encodes CDR1 MNHEY and CDR2 SMNVEV (reference sequence). The V end was cut by 5 bases, the J end by 4 bases, with 11 bases between. The CDR3 is CASSRGSLTGELFF. CDR3 DNA: TGTGCCAGCAGTCGCGGCAGTCTCACCGGGGAGCTGTTTTTT.

The chain carries TRBV9 and TRBJ2-3, with a tentative D call TRBD1 (6 bases). CDR1 SGDLS and CDR2 YYNGEE come from the germline V gene. The CDR3 runs 14 residues. With 2 bases removed from V and 2 bases from J, the gap between germline ends came to 9 bases. The CDR3, as DNA: TGTGCCAGCAGCGTCAGGGGTCACACAGATACGCAGTATTTT. Amino acids: CASSVRGHTDTQYF.

This chain connects TRBV6-5 to TRBJ1-2; D is unresolved. CDR1 and CDR2 (germline): MNHEY, SVGAGI. The CDR3 runs to 16 residues. Trimming cost V 2 bases and J 3 bases, with 16 bases left between them. The CDR3 DNA reads as TGTGCCAGCAGTTACGGCCCCCCGACAAATTACTATGGCTACACCTTC. It encodes CASSYGPPTNYYGYTF.

This clone occurred once. Here the CDR3 DNA reads TGTGCCAGCAGCGTAGGGGACACCCGACGAAGTGAAGCTTTCTTT. This translates into CASSVGDTRRSEAFF. The chain couples TRBV9 to TRBJ1-1, with a possible D match to TRBD1 (6 bases). The CDR3 length is 15 residues. The germline CDR1 and CDR2 sequences are SGDLS and YYNGEE. With 0 bases removed from V and 7 bases from J, the gap between germline ends came to 16 bases.